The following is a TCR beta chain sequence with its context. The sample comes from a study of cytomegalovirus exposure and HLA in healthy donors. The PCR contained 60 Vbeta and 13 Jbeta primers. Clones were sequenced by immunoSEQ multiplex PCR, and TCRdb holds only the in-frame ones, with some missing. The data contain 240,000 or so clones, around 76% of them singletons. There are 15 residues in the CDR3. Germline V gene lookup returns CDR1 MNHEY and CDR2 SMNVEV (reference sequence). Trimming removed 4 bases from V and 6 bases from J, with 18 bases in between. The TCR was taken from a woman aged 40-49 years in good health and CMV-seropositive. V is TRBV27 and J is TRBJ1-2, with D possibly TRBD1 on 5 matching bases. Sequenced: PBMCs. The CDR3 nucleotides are TGTGCCAGCAGTTCAATGACAGCGACCCGGGATGGCTACACCTTC. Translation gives CASSSMTATRDGYTF.